This TCR beta chain comes out of a study of blood T cells in healthy people across ages. Study overall: Capture via template switching afforded approximately one barcoded beta molecule per two T cells. Findings and limits, study-wide: A roughly linear age-dependent decrease characterized TCR beta diversity per million T cells.

For the second PCR, which ran for roughly 6 to 12 cycles, a sample-barcoded 5' primer and a J-beta primer mix were used. TCRdb recomputed calls from the 5' RACE reads with MiXCR, one row per CDR3 protein. This repertoire shows hundreds of thousands of distinct CDR3 sequences, 45% to 65% found once; its top ten account for 51%. For this clonotype: Its target is not known. Being one base from a much bigger clone, this may be a read error.

The CDR3 loop spans 16 amino acids. CDR1 is DFQATT and CDR2 is SNEGSKA in the germline V gene (reference sequence). The ends were cut back, 4 bases at V and 0 bases at J, with 16 bases in the middle. The sequenced sample consisted of blood. The chain is built from TRBV20-1 and TRBJ2-1; TRBD2 might be the D (6 bases). The TCR was taken from a man aged 60 to 75 in good health. The CDR3 loop is CSANDGGCGSYNEQFF. In DNA, the CDR3 is TGCAGTGCTAACGACGGAGGGTGCGGCTCCTACAATGAGCAGTTCTTC.